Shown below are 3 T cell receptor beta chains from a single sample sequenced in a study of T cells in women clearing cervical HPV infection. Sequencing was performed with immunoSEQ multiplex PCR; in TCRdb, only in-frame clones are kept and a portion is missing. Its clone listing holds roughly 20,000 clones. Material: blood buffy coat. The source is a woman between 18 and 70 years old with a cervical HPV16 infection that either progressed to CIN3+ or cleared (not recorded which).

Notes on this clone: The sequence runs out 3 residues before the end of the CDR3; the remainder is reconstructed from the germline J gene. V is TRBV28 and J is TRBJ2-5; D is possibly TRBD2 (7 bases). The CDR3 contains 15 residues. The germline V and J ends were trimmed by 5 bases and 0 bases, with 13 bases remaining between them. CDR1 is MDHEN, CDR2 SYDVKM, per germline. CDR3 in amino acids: CASSRRGGYQETQYF. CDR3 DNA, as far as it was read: TGTGCCAGCAGTCGGAGGGGGGGCTACCAAGAGACC.

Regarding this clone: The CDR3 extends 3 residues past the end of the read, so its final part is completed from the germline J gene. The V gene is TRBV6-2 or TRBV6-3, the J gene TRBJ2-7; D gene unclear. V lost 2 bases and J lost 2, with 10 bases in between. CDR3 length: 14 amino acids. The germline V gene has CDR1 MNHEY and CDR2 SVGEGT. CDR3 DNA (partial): TGTGCCAGCAGTTACCAACAGTTACCCTACGAG. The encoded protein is CASSYQQLPYE. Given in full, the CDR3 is CASSYQQLPYEQYF.

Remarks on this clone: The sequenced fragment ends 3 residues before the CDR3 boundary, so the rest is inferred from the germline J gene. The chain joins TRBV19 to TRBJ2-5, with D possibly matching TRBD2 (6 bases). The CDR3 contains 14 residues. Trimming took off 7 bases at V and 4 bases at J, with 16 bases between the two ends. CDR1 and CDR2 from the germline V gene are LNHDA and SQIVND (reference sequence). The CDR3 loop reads CASTVVGGGETQYF. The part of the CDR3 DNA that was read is TGTGCCAGTACAGTGGTGGGGGGAGGAGAGACC.